Here is one T cell receptor (beta chain) with its context. Original handling: Amplification from reference gene primers served as the basis for estimated nucleated cell counts. Measured with immunoSEQ multiplex PCR; TCRdb has only the in-frame clones, and not every one. That table is the source of V, J and clone size, and D and trimming were worked out from the DNA. Of tens of thousands of clones detected, 89% appear once; the ten largest clones hold 1.6%. The data originate from a study of blood T cell repertoires in COVID-19. V was pared by 3 bases and J by 4 bases, with 5 bases of the junction left unmatched. CDR3 length: 15 residues. Germline V CDR1 and CDR2: SGDLS, YYNGEE.

Sample: peripheral blood. The clonotype originates from a man aged 55-75 years with acute or convalescent COVID-19. The gene calls are TRBV9 and TRBJ1-4, with 8 nucleotides matching TRBD1. CDR3 in amino acids: CASSGGTGYNEKLFF. CDR3 DNA sequence: TGTGCCAGCAGCGGGGGGACAGGTTATAATGAAAAACTGTTTTTT.